A single TCR beta chain is shown here with its context. Antigen unknown. Trimming cost V 0 bases and J 7 bases; bases outside gene matches: 10. Germline loops: CDR1 SGHKS, CDR2 YYEKEE (reference sequence). The CDR3 has 16 amino acids. Per the original methods: ImmunoSEQ only sent back junction sequences with no quality scores, so filtering was done differently. Assay used: immunoSEQ multiplex PCR; TCRdb lists only in-frame clones, some missing. V and J calls and clone size come straight from that table; D and trimming were deduced from the DNA. Of hundreds of thousands of clones detected, around 97% appear once; the ten largest clones hold approximately 0.057%. The sample belongs to a study of shared clonotypes between healthy human individuals. Study results and caveats: Generation probabilities of non-shared clonotypes were lower (relative to those shared by all four donors). Collection of samples was limited to blood; tissue repertoires likely differ. At large depth, rarefaction still showed sorted-subset sequencing to be incomplete.

The rearrangement joins TRBV5-5 to TRBJ2-7; 10 bases agree with TRBD2. This TCR derives from a woman aged 25 to 39 in good health. Sequencing input: naive CD4+ T cells sorted from blood. Stated subset: CD45RA+ positively selected. The CDR3 is CASSLDLAGARGEQYF. DNA of the CDR3: TGTGCCAGCAGCTTGGACCTAGCGGGAGCCCGCGGGGAGCAGTACTTC.